The 22 T cell receptor beta chains below all came from one sample that was sequenced in a study of shared clonotypes between healthy human individuals (dated by TCRdb to between 2020 and 2021). Receptors were amplified or captured by the immunoSEQ multiplex PCR assay. Entries here come from immuneACCESS through TCRdb and include only in-frame sequences with V and J called. Some clones fail to appear in such tables; in the studies checked, an unresolved V gene covers under half of the shortfall, and the cause of the remainder is unknown. For this sample the table gives a few million clones, of which roughly 93% were detected only once. Roughly 0.36% of the sample lies in the top ten. The sequenced sample was naive CD4+ T cells from PBMCs. The label giving this sample's cell subset or site can be read as: CD45RA+ positively selected. All receptors come from a man between 18 and 29 years old in good health. Some clones in this sample may be carry-over from other donors' samples.

This chain joins TRBV28 and TRBJ2-1, with 13 nucleotides matching TRBD2. The CDR3 has 18 residues. Germline assignment: CDR1 MDHEN and CDR2 SYDVKM. V dropped 2 bases and J dropped 0; count of bases not matched to a gene: 4. In DNA form, the CDR3 reads TGTGCCAGCAGTTTACAACTAGCGGGAGGGCCCTCCTACAATGAGCAGTTCTTC. Protein sequence: CASSLQLAGGPSYNEQFF.

The CDR3 reads CASSLSQNTGELFF. DNA for the CDR3: TGCGCCAGCAGCTTGTCGCAGAACACCGGGGAGCTGTTTTTT. The V call is TRBV5-1, the J call TRBJ2-2, with D uncertain. Germline-derived CDR1 and CDR2 are SGHRS and YFSETQ. Trimming took 1 base from V and 1 from J, leaving 5 bases between them. The CDR3 is 14 amino acids. The entire variable domain, with the rest obtained from reference TRBV5-1 and TRBJ2-2, is as follows: KAGVTQTPRYLIKTRGQQVTLSCSPISGHRSVSWYQQTPGQGLQFLFEYFSETQRNKGNFPGRFSGRQFSNSRSEMNVSTLELGDSALYLCASSLSQNTGELFFGEGSRLTVL.

The rearrangement joins TRBV5-1 to TRBJ2-1; possible D gene TRBD2, 6 bases. Germline V gives CDR1 SGHRS, CDR2 YFSETQ. V dropped 7 bases and J dropped 2 bases, with 16 bases sitting between them. The CDR3 has 15 amino acids. The CDR3 reads CASQGLAGTYNEQFF. CDR3 DNA sequence: TGCGCCAGCCAAGGGTTGGCGGGGACCTACAATGAGCAGTTCTTC.

The chain couples TRBV5-1 to TRBJ2-7; D possibly corresponds to TRBD2 (5 bases). CDR3 size: 13 residues. Per the germline V gene, CDR1 is SGHRS and CDR2 is YFSETQ. Deletions cut 4 bases from V and 6 bases from J, with 14 bases between. CDR3 nucleotide sequence: TGCGCCAGCAGCCCAACGCCGAGGGTCGAGCAGTACTTC. It encodes CASSPTPRVEQYF.

This chain links TRBV6-1 with TRBJ1-3; D might be TRBD1 (5 bases). The germline CDR1 and CDR2 sequences are MNHNS and SASEGT. The CDR3 covers 15 residues. Trimming shortened V by 3 bases and J by 1 base, and 10 bases separated the two germline ends. CDR3 region: CASSDFQGSGNTIYF. CDR3 bases: TGTGCCAGCAGTGACTTCCAGGGTTCTGGAAACACCATATATTTT.

Turning to this clone: The same CDR3 is also encoded by other DNA sequences in this sample. The genes are TRBV5-1 and TRBJ1-5; 7 positions match TRBD1. From germline, CDR1 is SGHRS and CDR2 YFSETQ. The V segment lost 4 bases and the J segment 5 bases; nucleotides outside the gene matches: 3. The CDR3 runs 13 residues. In nucleotides, the CDR3 is TGCGCCAGCAGCAGGGGGCGAGATCAGCCCCAGCATTTT. Residues: CASSRGRDQPQHF.

V is TRBV23-1 and J is TRBJ2-5; D call uncertain. TRBV23-1 is an ORF, and what it does is uncertain. Trimming removed 3 bases from V and 2 bases from J, with 13 bases in between. The CDR3 has 15 residues. The CDR3, as DNA: TGCGCCAGCAGTCACGCCTCAGAACCGCAAGAGACCCAGTACTTC. Translating gives CASSHASEPQETQYF.

This rearrangement joins TRBV5-5 to TRBJ2-2; D gene ambiguous. V lost 7 bases and J 0 bases, leaving 10 bases between the germline ends. Germline lookup yields CDR1 SGHKS and CDR2 YYEKEE (reference sequence). This CDR3 contains 14 residues. For the CDR3, the DNA is TGTGCCAGCGAGCCGAAGACGAACACCGGGGAGCTGTTTTTT. It translates to CASEPKTNTGELFF.

The V gene is TRBV7-8, the J gene TRBJ1-3; 8 positions match TRBD1. The CDR3 totals 14 residues. In germline, CDR1 is SGHVS, CDR2 FQNEAQ. Losses at the gene ends were 5 bases for V and 2 bases for J; bases not matched to a gene: 2. The CDR3 nucleotides read TGTGCCAGCAGCACGACAGGGGCTGGAAACACCATATATTTT. It codes for CASSTTGAGNTIYF.

This chain links TRBV6-1 with TRBJ1-1; unclear D gene. The ends were cut back, 6 bases at V and 0 bases at J, with 8 bases in the middle. The CDR3 is made up of 13 amino acids. Germline CDR1 reads MNHNS; CDR2 reads SASEGT. CDR3 in DNA: TGTGCCAGCAGGAGCGGAATGAACACTGAAGCTTTCTTT. This translates into CASRSGMNTEAFF.

The chain is built from TRBV28 and TRBJ1-2; D may be TRBD1 (5 bases). The CDR3 length is 13 residues. V was trimmed by 8 bases and J by 0 bases, leaving 10 bases between them. Germline CDR1 and CDR2: MDHEN and SYDVKM. CDR3 region: CASSGKPNYGYTF. CDR3 coding DNA: TGTGCCAGCTCAGGGAAGCCTAACTATGGCTACACCTTC.

This rearrangement joins TRBV5-1 to TRBJ1-1; D gene uncertain. This CDR3 comprises 11 residues. Trimming shortened V by 5 bases and J by 7 bases, and 9 bases separated the two germline ends. Germline V lookup: CDR1 SGHRS, CDR2 YFSETQ. The CDR3 spells CASRILDEAFF. The CDR3 region has the DNA TGCGCCAGCAGAATTCTCGATGAAGCTTTCTTT.

CDR3 sequence: CASSLVVGGEETQYF. CDR3 DNA: TGCGCCAGCAGCTTGGTAGTGGGGGGGGAAGAGACCCAGTACTTC. J is TRBJ2-5 and V is TRBV5-1, with 7 positions matching TRBD2. CDR3 size: 15 residues. Unmatched junction bases numbered 5, after V lost 0 bases and J lost 3 bases. Germline-derived CDR1 and CDR2 are SGHRS and YFSETQ.

The V call is TRBV18, the J call TRBJ2-7; 11 bases are a match to TRBD2. CDR3 size: 19 residues. Germline values: CDR1 KGHSH, CDR2 LQKENI. Unmatched junction bases numbered 12, after V lost 0 bases and J lost 2 bases. The CDR3: CASSPPLELAGVFPYEQYF. The DNA for the CDR3 is TGTGCCAGCTCACCACCCCTCGAACTAGCGGGAGTATTCCCCTACGAGCAGTACTTC. Full variable domain (outside the CDR3, taken from reference TRBV18 and TRBJ2-7): NAGVMQNPRHLVRRRGQEARLRCSPMKGHSHVYWYRQLPEEGLKFMVYLQKENIIDESGMPKERFSAEFPKEGPSILRIQQVVRGDSAAYFCASSPPLELAGVFPYEQYFGPGTRLTVT.

V usage is TRBV4-2 and J usage is TRBJ2-2; tentatively, D is TRBD1 or TRBD2 (5 bases each). Germline values: CDR1 LGHNA, CDR2 YNFKEQ. V was cut by 0 bases and J by 5 bases, with 13 bases left in between. The CDR3 length is 16 residues. The CDR3 sequence is CASSQDMGDGTGELFF. CDR3 nucleotides: TGTGCCAGCAGCCAAGATATGGGGGACGGGACCGGGGAGCTGTTTTTT.

The chain is built from TRBV19 and TRBJ2-2; 8 bases match TRBD2. The CDR3 is 14 amino acids. Per germline, CDR1 LNHDA and CDR2 SQIVND (reference sequence). V was pared by 4 bases and J by 4 bases, with 2 bases of the junction left unmatched. This CDR3 is CASSRREGTGELFF. CDR3 nucleotides: TGTGCCAGTAGTAGACGGGAGGGCACCGGGGAGCTGTTTTTT.

The chain uses TRBV10-3 and TRBJ2-7, with a weak D call TRBD2 (6 bases). CDR3 size: 15 residues. CDR1 ENHRY and CDR2 SYGVKD come from the germline V gene. V lost 4 bases and J lost 3, with 16 bases in between. CDR3 residues: CAISGPREEHYEQYF. As DNA, the CDR3 is TGTGCCATCAGTGGCCCCAGGGAGGAGCACTACGAGCAGTACTTC.

The rearrangement joins TRBV11-1 to TRBJ2-1; 11 bases agree with TRBD2. With 5 bases clipped from V and 2 bases from J, the junction kept 5 bases outside the gene matches. This CDR3 has 16 residues. CDR1 and CDR2 from the germline V gene are SGHAT and FQDESV (reference sequence). The DNA for the CDR3 is TGTGCCAGCAGCATCAAACTAGCGGGAGCCTACAATGAGCAGTTCTTC. Its protein is CASSIKLAGAYNEQFF.

This chain connects TRBV28 to TRBJ2-3; either TRBD1 or TRBD2 may fit D (5 bases each). CDR3 length: 15 amino acids. The V and J ends lost 2 bases and 1 base respectively, with 10 bases between them. Per the germline V gene, CDR1 is MDHEN and CDR2 is SYDVKM. The CDR3 sequence is CASSLSRGRTDTQYF. In DNA form, the CDR3 reads TGTGCCAGCAGTTTAAGTCGGGGCCGCACAGATACGCAGTATTTT.

The chain employs TRBV6-4 and TRBJ1-2; D is possibly TRBD1 (6 bases). The CDR3 has 13 amino acids. Germline V gene data show CDR1 as MRHNA and CDR2 as SNTAGT. V lost 7 bases and J lost 6, with 15 bases in between. The CDR3 sequence is CASNRGGRDGYTF. In DNA, the CDR3 is TGTGCCAGCAACCGAGGGGGGCGGGATGGCTACACCTTC.

V is TRBV2 and J is TRBJ2-5; D ambiguous. Germline lookup yields CDR1 SNHLY and CDR2 FYNNEI. CDR3 size: 13 residues. Trimming took off 8 bases at V and 2 bases at J, with 12 bases between the two ends. CDR3 sequence (DNA): TGTGCCAGCCGCAGAGGCTCACAAGAGACCCAGTACTTC. Its protein product is CASRRGSQETQYF.

Turning to this clone: Germline and junction disagree at one end, which may indicate a read error. J is TRBJ2-7 and V is TRBV5-6, with D unresolved. This CDR3 comprises 11 residues. CDR1 and CDR2 from the germline V gene are SGHDT and YYEEEE. The CDR3 sequence is CASSASYEQHF. CDR3 in DNA: TGTGCCAGCAGCGCCTCCTACGAGCAGCACTTC.